A selection of T cell receptor beta chains follows, all from one sample in a study of T cell responses to AZD1222 COVID-19 vaccine. Method: immunoSEQ multiplex PCR; TCRdb's copy keeps in-frame clones and lacks some. The sample shows tens of thousands of clones, 84% of them seen only once. Sequenced here: peripheral blood, sampled on day 0 of AZD1222 vaccination. These receptors were collected from an adult in good health. Both conserved end residues are part of each CDR3. D genes are given only for firm matches. The listing skips clone size in some rows; elsewhere it reads once, few, many or a size class.

cdr3_nt,cdr3_aa,v_call,d_call,clone_size,j_call
TGTGCCAGCAGGGTAGCAGGGGGCGTTAATTCACCCCTCCACTTT,CASRVAGGVNSPLHF,TRBV6-5,TRBD1,.,TRBJ1-6
TGTGCCAGCAGCCCCCAGGGGGCGATTGGAAACACCATATATTTT,CASSPQGAIGNTIYF,TRBV7-7,TRBD1,once,TRBJ1-3
TGTGCCAGCCAAGCGGGTCTCTCCTACAATGAGCAGTTCTTC,CASQAGLSYNEQFF,TRBV2,.,.,TRBJ2-1
TGCAGCGTTGAATGCGGGACTAGCGTTTCCGGGGAGCTGTTTTTT,CSVECGTSVSGELFF,TRBV29-1,TRBD2,.,TRBJ2-2
TGTGCCAGCAGTTATGGAGAGGGCCCCTATGGCTACACCTTC,CASSYGEGPYGYTF,TRBV6-5,.,.,TRBJ1-2
TGTGCCAGCAGGGGGGGGGCCTATAGCAATCAGCCCCAGCATTTT,CASRGGAYSNQPQHF,TRBV27,.,.,TRBJ1-5
TGTGCCAGCAGTGTGAGCCGATTTAACGAGCAGTACTTC,CASSVSRFNEQYF,TRBV2,.,.,TRBJ2-7
TGTGCCAGCAGCCAAGGGGGATTGGAGCCCTACGAGCAGTACTTC,CASSQGGLEPYEQYF,TRBV4-2,.,.,TRBJ2-7
TGTGCCAGTAGTACCGGACAGAGCTCTGGAAACACCATATATTTT,CASSTGQSSGNTIYF,TRBV19,.,.,TRBJ1-3
TGTGCCAGCAGCTTGATACTAGCGGGGAGGGAGACCCAGTACTTC,CASSLILAGRETQYF,TRBV11-2,TRBD2,.,TRBJ2-5
TGTGCCAGCAGTGAAGTGGGAGGGGGTGAAAAACTGTTTTTT,CASSEVGGGEKLFF,TRBV2,.,.,TRBJ1-4
TGTGCCAGCAGTGGGGAGAACCATCCTAACTATGGCTACACCTTC,CASSGENHPNYGYTF,TRBV6-4,.,once,TRBJ1-2
TGTGCCAGCAGTTCGCGGACAGGGGGCTACGAGCAGTACTTC,CASSSRTGGYEQYF,TRBV6-5,TRBD1,.,TRBJ2-7
TGTGCCAGCAGTGAATTCGGGCAAGGGACCAATTCACCCCTCCACTTT,CASSEFGQGTNSPLHF,TRBV25-1,.,.,TRBJ1-6
TGTGCCAGTAGTAGTGACAGGGCCAGCACTGAAGCTTTCTTT,CASSSDRASTEAFF,TRBV19,TRBD1,.,TRBJ1-1
TGCAGCGTTGCGGGGGCCAGGGAGGGCTACGAGCAGTACTTC,CSVAGAREGYEQYF,TRBV29-1,.,once,TRBJ2-7
TGTGCCAGCAGTTCCGACAGGCTGGGGCAGCCCCAGCATTTT,CASSSDRLGQPQHF,TRBV6-2/TRBV6-3,.,.,TRBJ1-5
TGTGCCAGCAGCAGTATCTACGAGCAGTACTTC,CASSSIYEQYF,TRBV7-9,.,.,TRBJ2-7
TGTGCCAGCAGCCTACAGGGTGGGGAGACCCAGTACTTC,CASSLQGGETQYF,TRBV3-1/TRBV3-2,.,.,TRBJ2-5
TGTGCCAGCAGCTCAGAAGGTGTCCAAGATCAGCCCCAGCATTTT,CASSSEGVQDQPQHF,TRBV11-2,.,.,TRBJ1-5
TGTGCCAGCAGCCTCCGGGAGCGTACGATACCCCTCCACTTT,CASSLRERTIPLHF,TRBV3-1/TRBV3-2,.,.,TRBJ1-6
TGTGCCAGCAGCTTGCAAGGGGGCGGGAATTCACCCCTCCACTTT,CASSLQGGGNSPLHF,TRBV5-6,TRBD1,.,TRBJ1-6
TGTGCCAGCAGCTTAGCAGGAATTTCGGACTCCTCCTACAATGAGCAGTTCTTC,CASSLAGISDSSYNEQFF,TRBV7-8,.,.,TRBJ2-1
TGTGCCAGCAGCAAAGCGCGAGGGTGTATGGGGGACACAAGCTACAATGAGCAGTTCTTC,CASSKARGCMGDTSYNEQFF,TRBV21-1,.,.,TRBJ2-1